In this sample, the clone carrying this TCR beta chain turned up a few times. Duration under 3 months, a NOSPECS grade of at least 4, and a Clinical Activity Score of at least 3 characterized the ophthalmopathy patients. The study left out patients who had uncontrolled infection, other autoimmune disease, pregnancy or lactation. In making diagnoses, clinical symptoms, serum thyroxine and TRAb, thyroid ultrasound and orbital computed tomography were all used. RNA transcripts were the template for amplifying TCR beta CDR3 regions. TCR CDR3 regions were first amplified by RT-PCR with HTBI primers. One entry per CDR3 protein results from TCRdb running MiXCR on the multiplex PCR reads. The repertoire holds 450,000 to 500,000 distinct CDR3 sequences, with around a fifth as singletons. The data derive from a study of T cells in Graves' hyperthyroidism and ophthalmopathy. Study context: Peripheral blood specimens were obtained at initial diagnosis, prior to any treatment.

The germline V gene encodes CDR1 SGDLS and CDR2 YYNGEE. The V end was cut by 3 bases, the J end by 0 bases, with 12 bases between. CDR3 length: 15 amino acids. Sample: blood. This chain connects TRBV9 to TRBJ1-1; weak D call: TRBD1 (6 bases). The source is a woman aged 70-85 years with Graves' ophthalmopathy. CDR3 protein: CASSATTGMNTEAFF. In DNA form, the CDR3 reads TGTGCCAGCAGCGCTACGACAGGTATGAACACTGAAGCTTTCTTT.